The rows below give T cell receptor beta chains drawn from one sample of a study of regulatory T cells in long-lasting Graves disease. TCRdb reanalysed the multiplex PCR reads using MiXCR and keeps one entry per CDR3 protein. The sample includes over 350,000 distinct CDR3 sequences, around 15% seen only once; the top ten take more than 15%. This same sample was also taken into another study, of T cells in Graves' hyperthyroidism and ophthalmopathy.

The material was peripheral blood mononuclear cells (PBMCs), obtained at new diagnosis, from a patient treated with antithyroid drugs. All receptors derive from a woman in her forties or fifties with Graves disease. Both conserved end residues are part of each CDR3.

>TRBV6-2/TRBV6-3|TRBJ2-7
CASRAGQGEAYEQYF
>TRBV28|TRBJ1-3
CASSSWTNVNGNTIYF
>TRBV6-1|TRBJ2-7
CASSEEGATEQYF
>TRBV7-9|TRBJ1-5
CASSNDSIANQPQHF
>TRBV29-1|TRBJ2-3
CSVEGTSGGQDTQYF
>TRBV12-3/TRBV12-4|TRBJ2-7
CASSPSAGLAGHRSYEQYF
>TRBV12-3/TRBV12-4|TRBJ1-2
CASSLTGPRDYTF
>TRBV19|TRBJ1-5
CASSLWDSRPAAQPQHF
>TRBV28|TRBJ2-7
CASRTTGGSYEQYF
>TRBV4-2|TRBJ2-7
CASSQDTRDYQHYEQYF
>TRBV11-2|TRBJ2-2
CASSPGVLNTGELFF
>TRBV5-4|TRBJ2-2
CASSFGLAGLTGELFF
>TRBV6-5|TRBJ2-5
CAGSYSRLGYQETQYF
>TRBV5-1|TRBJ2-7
CASSPGSPGPHEQYF
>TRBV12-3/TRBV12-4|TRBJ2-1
CASSFSGFSNEQFF
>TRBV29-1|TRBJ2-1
CSVEDVASGLGQFF
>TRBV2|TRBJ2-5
CASSTGETQYF
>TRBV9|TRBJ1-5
CASSVDSGQPQHF
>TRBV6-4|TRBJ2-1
CASSKRASGNNEQFF
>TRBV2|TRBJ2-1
CASSELRELAGTYNEQFF
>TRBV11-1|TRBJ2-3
CASSLELATRTDTQYF
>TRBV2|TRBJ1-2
CASSEVRAQAEGYTF
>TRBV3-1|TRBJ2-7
CASSHEAGDNYEQYF
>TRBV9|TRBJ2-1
CASSVGAGDGGEQFF
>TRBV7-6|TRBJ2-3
CASSLIVAGATDTQYF
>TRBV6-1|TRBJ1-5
CASMEQGNQPQHF
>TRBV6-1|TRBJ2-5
CASSDPLAGGMETQYF
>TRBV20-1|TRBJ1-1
CSARTRGRHTEAFF
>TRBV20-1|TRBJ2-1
CSARDWLAGHNEQFF
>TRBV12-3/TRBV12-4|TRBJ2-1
CASSLNSGGQGEQFF
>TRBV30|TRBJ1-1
CAWSVLVQSMNTEAFF
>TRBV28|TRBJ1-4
CASTTRGTGGLEDEKLFF
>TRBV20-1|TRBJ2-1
CSARGQGEGSYNEQFF
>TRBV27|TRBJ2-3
CASSFLAGAQYF
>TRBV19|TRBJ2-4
CASSEGLRLDF
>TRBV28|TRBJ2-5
CASSNPPGLAGGQETQYF
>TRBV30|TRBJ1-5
CAWSRDSQRGQPQHF
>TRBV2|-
CASSGREQETQYF
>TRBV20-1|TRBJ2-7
CSASRGSRYEQYF
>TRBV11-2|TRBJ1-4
CASSPLGQSEKLFF
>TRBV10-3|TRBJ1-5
CAISELDQPQHF
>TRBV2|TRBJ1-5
CASSLSGSSNQPQHF
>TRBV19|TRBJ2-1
CASSILQGAKDYNEQFF
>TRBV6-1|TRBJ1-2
CASTGDYGYTF
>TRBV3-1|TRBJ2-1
CASSQDRARGPYNEQFF
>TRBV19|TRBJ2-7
CASSMNRGLNEQYF
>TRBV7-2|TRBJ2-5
CASSLRSRTSVLPETQYF
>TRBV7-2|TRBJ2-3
CASSLMLTGTDTQYF
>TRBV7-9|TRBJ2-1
CASRYQGLAGINEQFF
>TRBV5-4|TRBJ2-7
CASSSGTGFPAAYEQYF